This T cell receptor (beta chain) was sequenced during a study of identical twins. Whole-study findings and limits: Zero-insertion analyses might be partly confounded by invariant T cells like MAIT and iNKT. Fewer insertions marked abundant cord blood beta clonotypes; young adult naive trended weakly, memory not at all. Donors were not followed over many years; analysis was cross-sectional.

As regards this clonotype: Its antigen is not identified.

V lost 0 bases, J lost 3 bases, and 10 bases lay in between. The CDR3 covers 14 residues. Germline V CDR1 and CDR2: SGHRS, YFSETQ. TCRdb re-derived calls from the 5' RACE reads in MiXCR, one entry per CDR3 protein. The data contain 1.5 million to 2 million distinct CDR3 sequences, under 35% of them singletons. Sequences were obtained from cord blood. The source of this sequence is a newborn girl in good health. The chain uses TRBV5-1 and TRBJ2-7; D is possibly TRBD2 (5 bases). This CDR3 is CASSLGTEVYEQYF. DNA of the CDR3: TGCGCCAGCAGCTTGGGAACGGAGGTCTACGAGCAGTACTTC.